Shown below are 9 T cell receptor beta chains from a single sample sequenced in a study of blood T cell repertoires in COVID-19 (dated by TCRdb to the early 2020s). Library construction relied on the immunoSEQ multiplex PCR assay. TCRdb took over this immuneACCESS table, retaining in-frame rearrangements with V and J assigned. Such tables are incomplete; in checked studies, under half of the missing clones stem from an unresolved V gene, and the remainder is unexplained. The sample table records some 140,000 clones; under 95% of these occur just once. Together, the top ten hold 0.45% to 0.65% of the sample. The sample consisted of peripheral blood. All receptors come from a man aged 50 to 60 with acute or convalescent COVID-19.

V usage is TRBV6-2 or TRBV6-3 and J usage is TRBJ1-2; D unclear. The germline V and J ends were trimmed by 2 bases and 7 bases, with 17 bases remaining between them. Looked up from germline, CDR1 is MNHEY and CDR2 is SVGEGT. The CDR3 has 15 residues. CDR3 in DNA: TGTGCCAGCAGTTACACAGACGAAGCGGTGTCTGGCTACACCTTC. Its protein product is CASSYTDEAVSGYTF.

The chain recombines TRBV7-3 with TRBJ2-1, with 10 nucleotides matching TRBD2. This CDR3 comprises 15 residues. J lost 8 bases, V lost 1 base, and 5 bases had no gene match. From germline, CDR1 is SGHTA and CDR2 FQGTGA. DNA for the CDR3: TGTGCCAGCAGCTTAATGCTAGCGGGAGTGGATGAGCAGTTCTTC. The encoded protein is CASSLMLAGVDEQFF.

This chain connects TRBV2 to TRBJ1-1; 10 bases fit TRBD1. Germline CDR1 and CDR2: SNHLY and FYNNEI. With 6 bases clipped from V and 6 bases from J, the junction kept 10 bases outside the gene matches. This CDR3 is 15 amino acids long. CDR3 loop: CASREIYGQGAEAFF. The CDR3 DNA follows: TGTGCCAGCAGGGAAATCTACGGACAGGGGGCTGAAGCTTTCTTT. Using reference TRBV2 and TRBJ1-1 for the parts outside the CDR3, the full variable domain is EPEVTQTPSHQVTQMGQEVILRCVPISNHLYFYWYRQILGQKVEFLVSFYNNEISEKSEIFDDQFSVERPDGSNFTLKIRSTKLEDSAMYFCASREIYGQGAEAFFGQGTRLTVV.

The sample holds one count of this clone. This rearrangement joins TRBV14 to TRBJ1-4; TRBD1 aligns across 8 bases. Per germline, CDR1 SGHDN and CDR2 FVKESK. There are 15 residues in the CDR3. The trim removed 1 base at V and 5 bases at J, leaving 3 bases unmatched. CDR3 sequence (DNA): TGTGCCAGCAGCCAAGCGGGACAGGCAAATGAAAAACTGTTTTTT. This codes for CASSQAGQANEKLFF.

V and J are TRBV5-6 and TRBJ2-7; 7 bases agree with TRBD1. The V gene's germline CDR1 is SGHDT and CDR2 YYEEEE. The CDR3 spans 13 residues. Unmatched junction bases numbered 8, after V lost 4 bases and J lost 7 bases. This CDR3 reads CASSRGQTGEQYF. The DNA for the CDR3 is TGTGCCAGCAGCCGGGGACAGACGGGAGAGCAGTACTTC.

This chain connects TRBV2 to TRBJ2-7; possible D gene TRBD1, 5 bases. Trimming left V 5 bases short and J 6 bases short, with 8 bases between. This CDR3 is built from 11 residues. Germline-derived CDR1 and CDR2 are SNHLY and FYNNEI. The CDR3 region is CASSPQGEQYF. CDR3 sequence (DNA): TGTGCCAGCAGTCCCCAGGGCGAGCAGTACTTC.

This clone was seen just once. The chain recombines TRBV30 with TRBJ1-6; possible D gene TRBD1, 5 bases. From germline, CDR1 is GTSNPN and CDR2 SVGIG (reference sequence). The V gene lost 2 bases and the J gene lost 5 bases, with 7 bases spanning the gap. There are 13 residues in the CDR3. The DNA for the CDR3 is TGTGCCTGGAGTAGACAGAATAATTCACCCCTCCACTTT. Translated: CAWSRQNNSPLHF.

This sequence joins TRBV19 and TRBJ2-1; perhaps TRBD2 as D (6 bases). This CDR3 is 15 amino acids long. V dropped 0 bases and J dropped 4 bases, with 10 bases sitting between them. Germline CDR1 LNHDA, CDR2 SQIVND (reference sequence). CDR3 DNA: TGTGCCAGTAGTATAGAAGCTGGGGGGTACAATGAGCAGTTCTTC. Translating gives CASSIEAGGYNEQFF.

This sequence joins TRBV19 and TRBJ2-1; 9 positions match TRBD2. Trimming cost V 5 bases and J 8 bases; bases outside gene matches: 4. The CDR3 is 13 residues long. CDR1 is LNHDA and CDR2 is SQIVND in the germline V gene (reference sequence). Here the CDR3 DNA reads TGTGCCAGTAGTGCGGGAGGGCCGTATGAGCAGTTCTTC. As protein: CASSAGGPYEQFF.